This record concerns one T cell receptor (beta chain) sequence. The sample belongs to a study of blood T cell repertoires in COVID-19. Study-level background: T cells, B-cell-depleted T cells, or PBMCs supplied cDNA or gDNA.

Germline CDR1 MNHEY, CDR2 SMNVEV (reference sequence). CDR3 size: 13 residues. V was cut by 3 bases and J by 4 bases, with 8 bases left in between. In the original analysis: Reference gene primer amplification gave estimated nucleated cell counts. Sequencing was performed with immunoSEQ multiplex PCR; in TCRdb, only in-frame clones are kept and a portion is missing. V, J and clone size reflect that table, while D and trimming were determined from the DNA. The table shows roughly 400,000 clones, with over 75% occurring only once. Sequenced input: peripheral blood. The receptor was isolated from a woman aged 55 to 70 with COVID-19, enrolled during active disease. The V call is TRBV27, the J call TRBJ2-3; D remains unclear. CDR3 nucleotides: TGTGCCAGCAGTTTGGCGGCCTCAGATACGCAGTATTTT. Amino acid sequence: CASSLAASDTQYF.